This T cell receptor beta chain was documented in a study of control samples from healthy donors and cancer patients. TCRdb keeps only in-frame clones here, not all; method: immunoSEQ multiplex PCR. The sample yields approximately 100,000 clones, about nine tenths seen once. The V gene's germline CDR1 is GTSNPN and CDR2 SVGIG (reference sequence). Trimming left V 3 bases short and J 0 bases short, with 6 bases between. This CDR3 region has 13 residues. The sequence derives from a human donor in good health. The donor label of this sample is uncertain. The chain has TRBV30 and TRBJ1-5; D unclear. The source material was blood. The CDR3 nucleotides read TGTGCCTGGAGCCCGTATAGCAATCAGCCCCAGCATTTT. This translates into CAWSPYSNQPQHF.